This record concerns one TCR beta chain sequence. The target antigen is unknown. This entry is derived from a study of CD8 T cells in ankylosing spondylitis. General study findings and limits: Seemingly characteristic of ankylosing spondylitis blood was a TCR beta motif consisting of several highly homologous variants.

Each CDR3 protein gets one entry after TCRdb re-called the 5' RACE reads with MiXCR. The table records 400,000 or so distinct CDR3 sequences, roughly a quarter of them present only once. The CDR3 is made up of 14 amino acids. Trimming took 7 bases from V and 4 from J; bases not matched to a gene: 11. Germline loops: CDR1 SQVTM, CDR2 ANQGSEA. The sequence was collected from a male donor with ankylosing spondylitis. Sequenced: blood, either unsorted or a sorted T cell fraction (not recorded which). The genes are TRBV29-1 and TRBJ1-1; TRBD1 agrees at 8 bases. CDR3 DNA: TGCAGCGCCACAGGGGGTCAAGAGGGCACTGAAGCTTTCTTT. Translated, it gives CSATGGQEGTEAFF.